Following are 17 T cell receptor beta chains from one sample sequenced in a study of cytomegalovirus exposure and HLA in healthy donors. Primers for the PCR totalled 60 Vbeta and 13 Jbeta. Method: immunoSEQ multiplex PCR; TCRdb's copy keeps in-frame clones and lacks some. The data hold roughly 140,000 clones, with over 70% observed a single time. What was sequenced was PBMCs. The receptors stem from a man aged 25 to 40 in good health and CMV-seropositive.

This clone has a single count. The chain couples TRBV5-5 to TRBJ2-7; TRBD2 agrees at 8 bases. V lost 0 bases to trimming and J lost 3 bases; unmatched junction nucleotides: 5. The CDR3 consists of 15 residues. Per germline, CDR1 SGHKS and CDR2 YYEKEE (reference sequence). CDR3 nucleotide sequence: TGTGCCAGCAGCTTGGGGCCAGCGGGGGTCTACGAGCAGTACTTC. This translates into CASSLGPAGVYEQYF. Drawing the rest from reference TRBV5-5 and TRBJ2-7, the complete variable domain is DAGVTQSPTHLIKTRGQQVTLRCSPISGHKSVSWYQQVLGQGPQFIFQYYEKEERGRGNFPDRFSARQFPNYSSELNVNALLLGDSALYLCASSLGPAGVYEQYFGPGTRLTVT.

The V gene is TRBV19, the J gene TRBJ2-7; 10 bases agree with TRBD1. Germline V CDR1 and CDR2: LNHDA, SQIVND (reference sequence). The CDR3 extends over 14 amino acids. V lost 6 bases to trimming and J lost 7 bases; unmatched junction nucleotides: 9. CDR3 protein: CASSPGQGSREQYF. The CDR3 nucleotides are TGTGCCAGTAGCCCGGGACAGGGGTCTCGGGAGCAGTACTTC.

V is TRBV4-1 and J is TRBJ2-7; D is possibly TRBD1 (5 bases). This CDR3 comprises 14 residues. The V gene's germline CDR1 is MGHRA and CDR2 YSYEKL. Trimming cost V 0 bases and J 4 bases, with 10 bases left between them. As DNA, the CDR3 is TGCGCCAGCAGCCAAGAACAGGACCTATACGAGCAGTACTTC. Protein product: CASSQEQDLYEQYF.

The chain couples TRBV11-1 to TRBJ1-5; no clear D gene. V was shortened by 5 bases and J by 4 bases, with 9 bases between the two germline ends. CDR1 is SGHAT, CDR2 FQDESV, per germline (reference sequence). This CDR3 is built from 13 residues. The CDR3 DNA is TGTGCCAGCAGCCTCCACAGTAATCAGCCCCAGCATTTT. This encodes CASSLHSNQPQHF.

The CDR3 sequence: CASSEARGVWETQYF. The CDR3 DNA is TGTGCCAGCAGTGAAGCGCGGGGGGTTTGGGAGACCCAGTACTTC. The gene calls are TRBV2 and TRBJ2-5; 8 bases map to TRBD2. This CDR3 region has 15 residues. V was pared by 0 bases and J by 5 bases, with 5 bases of the junction left unmatched. The V gene's germline CDR1 is SNHLY and CDR2 FYNNEI.

The chain links TRBV5-4 to TRBJ1-5; 9 positions agree with TRBD1. The CDR3 is 15 residues long. Germline loops: CDR1 SGHNT, CDR2 YYREEE (reference sequence). V shed 4 bases and J 4 bases; nucleotides not matched to a gene: 6. For the CDR3, the DNA is TGTGCCAGCAGCCCGGGACAGGGAGGAAATCAGCCCCAGCATTTT. This codes for CASSPGQGGNQPQHF.

This rearrangement joins TRBV6-5 to TRBJ2-7; 9 nucleotides agree with TRBD1. Germline lookup yields CDR1 MNHEY and CDR2 SVGAGI. Trimming cost V 4 bases and J 5 bases; bases outside gene matches: 6. The CDR3 loop spans 14 amino acids. The CDR3 nucleotides are TGTGCCAGCAGTTTCCCGGACAGGGGCGACGAGCAGTACTTC. Protein: CASSFPDRGDEQYF.

The chain joins TRBV27 to TRBJ2-7; D might be TRBD2 (6 bases). The CDR3 is made up of 15 amino acids. V lost 3 bases and J lost 6, with 18 bases in between. Germline values: CDR1 MNHEY, CDR2 SMNVEV (reference sequence). The CDR3, as DNA: TGTGCCAGCAGTTTGGGAGGACGGCCTCTCTCCGAGCAGTACTTC. This codes for CASSLGGRPLSEQYF.

This sequence joins TRBV29-1 and TRBJ1-2, with D possibly TRBD1 on 5 matching bases. This CDR3 has 18 amino acids. Trimming left V 4 bases short and J 1 base short, with 25 bases between. Looked up from germline, CDR1 is SQVTM and CDR2 is ANQGSEA. This CDR3 is CSVGGLRSDQPFNYGYTF. The CDR3 coding sequence is TGCAGCGTTGGGGGCCTTAGGTCTGATCAACCCTTTAACTATGGCTACACCTTC.

As to this clone: This sample includes further DNA sequences coding for the same CDR3. The chain has TRBV27 and TRBJ1-5, with 8 bases fitting TRBD1. The CDR3 is 14 residues long. The V gene's germline CDR1 is MNHEY and CDR2 SMNVEV (reference sequence). The ends lost 2 bases at V and 4 bases at J; junction bases unmatched: 1. DNA of the CDR3: TGTGCCAGCAGTTTACGACAGGGGAATCAGCCCCAGCATTTT. This codes for CASSLRQGNQPQHF.

The gene calls are TRBV21-1 and TRBJ2-7; the table gives TRBD1 as D, unverified against the DNA. TRBV21-1 is given as a pseudogene. This CDR3 is 21 amino acids long. CDR3 protein: CASSKTLYLLDKPIGNYEQYF. CDR3 in DNA: TGTGCCAGCAGCAAAACCCTCTACCTATTGGACAAGCCCATTGGGAACTACGAGCAGTACTTC.

This rearrangement joins TRBV19 to TRBJ1-1; tentatively, D is TRBD1 (6 bases). V was shortened by 6 bases and J by 4 bases, with 15 bases between the two germline ends. This CDR3 comprises 14 residues. Germline assignment: CDR1 LNHDA and CDR2 SQIVND (reference sequence). CDR3 in DNA: TGTGCCAGTAGCCCGCTGGGGGGGGCCACTGAAGCTTTCTTT. Translating it yields CASSPLGGATEAFF.

The chain uses TRBV9 and TRBJ2-2; D perhaps matches TRBD1 (6 bases). The CDR3 runs 15 residues. V lost 3 bases, J lost 13 bases, and 22 bases lay in between. Germline V CDR1 and CDR2: SGDLS, YYNGEE. CDR3 DNA sequence: TGTGCCAGCAGCGAAGACAGGTATCCCCCCGGTGGGCTGTTTTTT. Translating it yields CASSEDRYPPGGLFF.

The chain recombines TRBV6-5 with TRBJ1-1; 7 nucleotides agree with TRBD1. CDR3 length equals 15 residues. V lost 6 bases to trimming and J lost 1 base; unmatched junction nucleotides: 8. Germline V lookup: CDR1 MNHEY, CDR2 SVGAGI. The CDR3 sequence is CASSLYRGTNTEAFF. Here the CDR3 DNA reads TGTGCCAGCAGCCTATACAGGGGCACGAACACTGAAGCTTTCTTT.

This clone was seen only once. This chain joins TRBV7-2 and TRBJ1-2, with TRBD1 matching over 8 bases. V trimming: 6 bases; J trimming: 8 bases; junction bases outside the gene matches: 8. There are 13 residues in the CDR3. Germline V gives CDR1 SGHTA, CDR2 FQGNSA. The chain's CDR3 is CASSPDRGGGYTF. CDR3 in DNA: TGTGCCAGCAGTCCTGACAGGGGCGGGGGCTACACCTTC.

This clone was counted once. This chain uses TRBV2 with TRBJ2-7; possible D gene TRBD1, 7 bases. This CDR3 contains 17 residues. Per germline, CDR1 SNHLY and CDR2 FYNNEI. Trimming stripped 5 bases from V and 1 base from J, with 21 bases between. The CDR3 DNA reads TGTGCCAGCAGTAACTCACGGACAGGAGGGCTTTCCTACGAGCAGTACTTC. Residues: CASSNSRTGGLSYEQYF.

The V call is TRBV19, the J call TRBJ1-1, with D possibly being TRBD1 (5 bases). Trimming left V 9 bases short and J 0 bases short, with 14 bases between. Germline CDR1 reads LNHDA; CDR2 reads SQIVND (reference sequence). CDR3 length equals 14 residues. The CDR3 protein is CARGAGLLNTEAFF. CDR3 nucleotides: TGTGCCAGAGGGGCAGGGTTGCTGAACACTGAAGCTTTCTTT. Combining the CDR3 with reference TRBV19 and TRBJ1-1 gives the whole variable domain DGGITQSPKYLFRKEGQNVTLSCEQNLNHDAMYWYRQDPGQGLRLIYYSQIVNDFQKGDIAEGYSVSREKKESFPLTVTSAQKNPTAFYLCARGAGLLNTEAFFGQGTRLTVV.